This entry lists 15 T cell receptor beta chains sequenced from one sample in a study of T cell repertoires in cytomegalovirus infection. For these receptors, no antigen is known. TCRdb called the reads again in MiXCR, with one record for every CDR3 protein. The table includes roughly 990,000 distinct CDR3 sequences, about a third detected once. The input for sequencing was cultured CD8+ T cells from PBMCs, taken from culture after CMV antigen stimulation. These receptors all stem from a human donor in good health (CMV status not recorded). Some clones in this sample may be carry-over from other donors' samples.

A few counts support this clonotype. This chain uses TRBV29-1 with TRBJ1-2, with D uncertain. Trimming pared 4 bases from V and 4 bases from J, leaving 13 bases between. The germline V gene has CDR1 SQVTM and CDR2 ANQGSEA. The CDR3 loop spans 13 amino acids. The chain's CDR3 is CSVGGLPPYGYTF. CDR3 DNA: TGCAGCGTTGGCGGCTTGCCCCCCTATGGCTACACCTTC.

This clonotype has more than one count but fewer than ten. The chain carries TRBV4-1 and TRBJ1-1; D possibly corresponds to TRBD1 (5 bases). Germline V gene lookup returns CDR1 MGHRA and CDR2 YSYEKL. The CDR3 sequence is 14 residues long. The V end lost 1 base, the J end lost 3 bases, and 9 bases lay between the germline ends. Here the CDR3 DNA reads TGCGCCAGCAGCCAAGGGGGGGTGGACACTGAAGCTTTCTTT. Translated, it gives CASSQGGVDTEAFF.

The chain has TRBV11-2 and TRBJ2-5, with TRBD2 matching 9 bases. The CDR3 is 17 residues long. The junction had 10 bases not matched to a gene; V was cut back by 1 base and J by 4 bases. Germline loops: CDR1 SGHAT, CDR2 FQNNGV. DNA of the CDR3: TGTGCCAGCAGCTTAGCGGCTCGCGGGGGGGAGAGAGAGACCCAGTACTTC. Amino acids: CASSLAARGGERETQYF. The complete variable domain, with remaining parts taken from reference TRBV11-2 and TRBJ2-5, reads EAGVAQSPRYKIIEKRQSVAFWCNPISGHATLYWYQQILGQGPKLLIQFQNNGVVDDSQLPKDRFSAERLKGVDSTLKIQPAKLEDSAVYLCASSLAARGGERETQYFGPGTRLLVL.

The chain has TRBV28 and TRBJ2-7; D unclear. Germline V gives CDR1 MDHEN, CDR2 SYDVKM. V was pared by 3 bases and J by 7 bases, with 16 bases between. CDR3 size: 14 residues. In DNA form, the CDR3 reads TGTGCCAGCAGTTTGAGAGACTCACTAACGGAGCAGTACGTC. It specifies CASSLRDSLTEQYV.

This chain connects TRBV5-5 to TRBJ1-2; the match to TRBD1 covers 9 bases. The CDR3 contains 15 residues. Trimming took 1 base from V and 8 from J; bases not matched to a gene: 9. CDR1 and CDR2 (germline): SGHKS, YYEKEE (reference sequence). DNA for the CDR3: TGTGCCAGCAGCTTGTTGGTTGGGACAGGGTTCGGCTACACCTTC. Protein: CASSLLVGTGFGYTF.

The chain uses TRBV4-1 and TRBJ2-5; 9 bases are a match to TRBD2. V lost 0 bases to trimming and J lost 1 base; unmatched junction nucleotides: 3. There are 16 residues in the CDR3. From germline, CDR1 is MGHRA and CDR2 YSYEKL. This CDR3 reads CASSQEWRGGQETQYF. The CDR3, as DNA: TGCGCCAGCAGCCAAGAGTGGCGGGGGGGCCAAGAGACCCAGTACTTC.

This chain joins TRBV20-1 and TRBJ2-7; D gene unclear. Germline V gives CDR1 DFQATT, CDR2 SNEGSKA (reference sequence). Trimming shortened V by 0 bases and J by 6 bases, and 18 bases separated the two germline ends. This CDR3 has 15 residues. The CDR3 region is CSARERAYGSREQYV. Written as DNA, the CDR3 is TGCAGTGCTAGAGAGCGAGCCTACGGTTCGCGCGAGCAGTACGTC.

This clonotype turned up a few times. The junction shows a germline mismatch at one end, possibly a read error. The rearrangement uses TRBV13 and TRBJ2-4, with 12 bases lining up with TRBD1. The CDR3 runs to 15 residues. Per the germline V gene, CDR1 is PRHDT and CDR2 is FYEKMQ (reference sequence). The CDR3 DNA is TGTGCCAGCAGCCGGGACCCGGGACAGGGGGCGGAGGCCCTCTTC. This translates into CASSRDPGQGAEALF. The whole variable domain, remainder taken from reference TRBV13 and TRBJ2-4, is AAGVIQSPRHLIKEKRETATLKCYPIPRHDTVYWYQQGPGQDPQFLISFYEKMQSDKGSIPDRFSAQQFSDYHSELNMSSLELGDSALYFCASSRDPGQGAEALFGAGTRLSVL.

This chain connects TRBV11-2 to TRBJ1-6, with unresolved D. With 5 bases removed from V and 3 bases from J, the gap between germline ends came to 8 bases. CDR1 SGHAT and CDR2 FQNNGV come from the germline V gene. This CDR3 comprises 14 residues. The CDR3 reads CASSKRGYNSPLHF. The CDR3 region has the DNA TGTGCCAGCAGCAAGCGGGGCTATAATTCACCCCTCCACTTT.

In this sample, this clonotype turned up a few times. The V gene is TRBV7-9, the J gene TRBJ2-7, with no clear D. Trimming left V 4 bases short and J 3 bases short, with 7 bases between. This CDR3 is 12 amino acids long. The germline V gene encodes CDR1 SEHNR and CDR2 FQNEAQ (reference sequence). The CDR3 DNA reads TGTGCCAGCAGCTCCCGAATCTACGAGCAGTACTTC. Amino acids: CASSSRIYEQYF.

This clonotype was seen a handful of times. CDR3 DNA sequence: TGTGCCAGCAGTGGCCCTCTAAGGGGCACTAATGAAAAACTGTTTTTT. Translated, it gives CASSGPLRGTNEKLFF. The chain couples TRBV6-6 to TRBJ1-4, with D perhaps matching TRBD1 (5 bases). The length of the CDR3 is 16 residues. The V end was cut by 5 bases, the J end by 2 bases, with 15 bases between. From germline, CDR1 is MNHNY and CDR2 SVGAGI (reference sequence).

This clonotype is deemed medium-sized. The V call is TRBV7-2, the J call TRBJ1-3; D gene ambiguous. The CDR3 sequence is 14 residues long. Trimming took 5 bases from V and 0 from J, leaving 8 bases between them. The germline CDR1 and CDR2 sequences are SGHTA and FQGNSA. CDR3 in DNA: TGTGCCAGCAGCAGGAGGATCTCTGGAAACACCATATATTTT. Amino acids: CASSRRISGNTIYF.

CDR3 in amino acids: CASSSAGTPKDYEQYF. CDR3 sequence (DNA): TGTGCCAGCAGTTCAGCCGGGACACCGAAAGACTACGAGCAGTACTTC. The V gene is TRBV12-3 or TRBV12-4, the J gene TRBJ2-7; D might be TRBD1 (6 bases). The CDR3 extends over 16 amino acids. Trimming took off 4 bases at V and 3 bases at J, with 19 bases between the two ends.

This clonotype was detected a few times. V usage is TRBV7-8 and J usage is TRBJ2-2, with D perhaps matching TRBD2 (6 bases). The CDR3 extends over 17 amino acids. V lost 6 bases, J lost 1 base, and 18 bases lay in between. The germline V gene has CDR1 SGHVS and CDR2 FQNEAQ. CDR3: CASSFTFWGENTGELFF. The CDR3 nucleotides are TGTGCCAGCAGTTTTACATTTTGGGGGGAGAACACCGGGGAGCTGTTTTTT.

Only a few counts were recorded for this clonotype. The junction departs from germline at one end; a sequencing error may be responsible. In DNA, the CDR3 is TGTGCCAGCAGCCTGATCGACCCTTACTTC. It is translated as CASSLIDPYF. The V and J genes are TRBV7-2 and TRBJ1-2, with D uncertain. The CDR3 length is 10 residues. Looked up from germline, CDR1 is SGHTA and CDR2 is FQGNSA.